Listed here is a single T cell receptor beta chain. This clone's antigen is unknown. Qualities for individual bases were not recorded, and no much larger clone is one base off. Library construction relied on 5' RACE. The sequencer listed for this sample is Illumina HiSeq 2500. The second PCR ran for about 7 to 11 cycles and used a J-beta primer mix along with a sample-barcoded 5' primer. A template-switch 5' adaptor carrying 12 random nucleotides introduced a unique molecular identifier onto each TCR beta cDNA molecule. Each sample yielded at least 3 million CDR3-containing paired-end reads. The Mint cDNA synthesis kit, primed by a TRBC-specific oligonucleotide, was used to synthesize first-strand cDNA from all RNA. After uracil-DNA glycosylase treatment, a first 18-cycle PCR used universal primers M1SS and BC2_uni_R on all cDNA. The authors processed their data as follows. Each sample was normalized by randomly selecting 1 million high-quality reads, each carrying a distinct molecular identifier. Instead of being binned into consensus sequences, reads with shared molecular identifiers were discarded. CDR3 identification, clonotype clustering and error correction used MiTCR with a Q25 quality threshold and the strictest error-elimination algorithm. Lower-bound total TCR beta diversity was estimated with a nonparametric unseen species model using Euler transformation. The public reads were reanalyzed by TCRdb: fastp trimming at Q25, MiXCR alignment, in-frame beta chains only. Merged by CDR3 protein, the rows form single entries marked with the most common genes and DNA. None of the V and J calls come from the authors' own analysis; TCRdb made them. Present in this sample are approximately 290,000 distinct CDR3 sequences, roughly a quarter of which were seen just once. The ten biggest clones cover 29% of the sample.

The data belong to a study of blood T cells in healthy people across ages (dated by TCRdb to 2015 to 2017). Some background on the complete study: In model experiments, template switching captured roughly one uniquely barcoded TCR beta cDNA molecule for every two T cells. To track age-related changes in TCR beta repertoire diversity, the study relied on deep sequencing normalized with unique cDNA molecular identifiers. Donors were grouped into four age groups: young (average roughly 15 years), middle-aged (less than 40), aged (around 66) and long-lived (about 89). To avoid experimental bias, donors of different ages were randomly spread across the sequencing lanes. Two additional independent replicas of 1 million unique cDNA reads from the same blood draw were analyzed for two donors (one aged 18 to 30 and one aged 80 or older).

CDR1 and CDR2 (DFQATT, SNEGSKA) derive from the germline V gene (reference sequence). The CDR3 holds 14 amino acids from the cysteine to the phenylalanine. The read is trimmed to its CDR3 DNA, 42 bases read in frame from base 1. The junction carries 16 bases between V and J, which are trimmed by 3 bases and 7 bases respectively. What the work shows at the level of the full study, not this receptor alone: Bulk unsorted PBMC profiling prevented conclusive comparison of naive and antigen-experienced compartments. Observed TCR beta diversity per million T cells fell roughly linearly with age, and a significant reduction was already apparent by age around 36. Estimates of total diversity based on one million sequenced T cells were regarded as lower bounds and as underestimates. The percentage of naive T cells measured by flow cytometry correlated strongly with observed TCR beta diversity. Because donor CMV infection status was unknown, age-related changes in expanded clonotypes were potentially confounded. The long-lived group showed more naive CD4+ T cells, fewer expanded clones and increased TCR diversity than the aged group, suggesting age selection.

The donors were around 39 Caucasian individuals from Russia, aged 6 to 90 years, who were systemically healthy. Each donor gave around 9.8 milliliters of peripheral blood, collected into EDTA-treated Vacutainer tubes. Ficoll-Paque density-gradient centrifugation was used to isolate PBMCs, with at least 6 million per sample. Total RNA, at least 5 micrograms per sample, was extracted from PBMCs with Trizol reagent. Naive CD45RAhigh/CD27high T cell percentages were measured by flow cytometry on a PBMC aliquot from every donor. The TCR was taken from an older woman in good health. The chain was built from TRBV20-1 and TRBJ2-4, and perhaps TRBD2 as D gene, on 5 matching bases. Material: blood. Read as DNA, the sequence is TGCAGTGCTAGGTCGGCTAGCCGAGGGAACATTCAGTACTTC. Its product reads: CSARSASRGNIQYF.